This T cell receptor beta chain was sequenced during a study of CD8 T cells in ankylosing spondylitis. General study points: Some of these motif variants have turned up before, in reports on reactive arthritis synovial fluid and blood. Ankylosing spondylitis blood appeared to carry a characteristic TCR beta motif of roughly eight highly homologous variants. Reportedly, significant enrichment of disease-linked clones occurred in matched ankylosing spondylitis synovial fluid.

The TCR beta libraries were generated through quantitative 5'-RACE incorporating molecular barcodes. From the 5' RACE reads, TCRdb called clonotypes with MiXCR, one entry per CDR3 protein. Among 250,000 to 350,000 distinct CDR3 sequences listed, more than 20% were seen once. Points on this clonotype: Its antigen remains unidentified.

Material for sequencing was blood, either unsorted or a sorted T cell fraction (not recorded which). The source of this sequence is a female donor with ankylosing spondylitis or in good health (not recorded which).

The CDR3 region is CASRKGRNYGYTF. CDR3 nucleotides: TGTGCCAGCCGAAAGGGGAGGAACTATGGCTACACCTTC. The J gene is TRBJ1-2, the V gene TRBV6-1; perhaps TRBD1 as D (5 bases). This CDR3 is 13 amino acids long. Trimming removed 8 bases from V and 2 bases from J, with 12 bases in between. Germline loops: CDR1 MNHNS, CDR2 SASEGT.